This TCR beta chain was identified during a study of CXCR3-negative and CXCR3-positive naive CD8 T cells. Libraries of TRB cDNA were made by 5' RACE and carried UMIs. TCRdb re-called the 5' RACE reads and catalogs CDR3 proteins one per entry, DNA excluded. There are 2,500 to 3,500 distinct CDR3 sequences in the sample, with about 1.5% held by the top ten. Concerning this clonotype: Antigen specificity is unknown.

General study results and limits: Naive cells with CXCR3 showed TRB CDR3s that were more hydrophobic than those in CXCR3-negative naive cells.

Sequencing input: naive CXCR3+ CD8+ T cells from blood. This sample's subset: CD45RO-CCR7+CD27+CD95- naive CD8+ T cells expressing CXCR3 (TNR3+). The TCR was taken from a human donor in good health. Some clones in this sample may be carry-over from other donors' samples.

The CDR3 sequence: CSGGGQLNTEAFF. The rearrangement links TRBV29-1 to TRBJ1-1; TCRdb lists TRBD1, though no DNA is available to test this call. The CDR3 sequence is 13 residues long. Germline assignment: CDR1 SQVTM and CDR2 ANQGSEA.